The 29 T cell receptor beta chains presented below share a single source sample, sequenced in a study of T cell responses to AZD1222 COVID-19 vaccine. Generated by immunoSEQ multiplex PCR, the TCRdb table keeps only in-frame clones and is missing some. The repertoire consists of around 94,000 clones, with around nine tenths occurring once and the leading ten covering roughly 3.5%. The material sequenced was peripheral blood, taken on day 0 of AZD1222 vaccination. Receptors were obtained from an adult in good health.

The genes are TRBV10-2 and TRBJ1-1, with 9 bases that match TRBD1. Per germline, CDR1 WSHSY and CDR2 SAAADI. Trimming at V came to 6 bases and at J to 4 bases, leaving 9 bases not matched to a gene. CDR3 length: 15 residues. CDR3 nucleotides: TGCGCCAGCAGCAAACAGGGGGCTGGGGTCACTGAAGCTTTCTTT. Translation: CASSKQGAGVTEAFF.

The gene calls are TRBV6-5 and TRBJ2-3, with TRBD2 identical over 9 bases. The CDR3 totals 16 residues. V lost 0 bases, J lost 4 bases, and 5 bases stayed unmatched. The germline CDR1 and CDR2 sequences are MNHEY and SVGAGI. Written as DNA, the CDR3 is TGTGCCAGCAGTTACTCCCGCGGGGGGGCCGCAGATACGCAGTATTTT. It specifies CASSYSRGGAADTQYF.

The CDR3 is CASSFLGEALGTQYF. DNA for the CDR3: TGTGCCAGCAGTTTCCTAGGGGAGGCCCTCGGGACCCAGTACTTC. J is TRBJ2-5 and V is TRBV28; D is perhaps TRBD2 (6 bases). Germline CDR1 reads MDHEN; CDR2 reads SYDVKM. CDR3 size: 15 residues. Trimming removed 3 bases from V and 7 bases from J, with 18 bases in between.

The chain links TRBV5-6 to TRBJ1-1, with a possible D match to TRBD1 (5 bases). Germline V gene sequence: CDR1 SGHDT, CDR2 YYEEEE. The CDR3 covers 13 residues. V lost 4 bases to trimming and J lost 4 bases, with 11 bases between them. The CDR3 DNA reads TGTGCCAGCAGCCAGCCGGGACTCACTGAAGCTTTCTTT. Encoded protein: CASSQPGLTEAFF.

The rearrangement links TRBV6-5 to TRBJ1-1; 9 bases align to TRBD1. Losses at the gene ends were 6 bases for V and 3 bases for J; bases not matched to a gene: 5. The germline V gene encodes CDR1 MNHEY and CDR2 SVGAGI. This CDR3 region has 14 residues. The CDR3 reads CASRTGGEDTEAFF. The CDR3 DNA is TGTGCCAGCAGAACAGGGGGCGAGGACACTGAAGCTTTCTTT.

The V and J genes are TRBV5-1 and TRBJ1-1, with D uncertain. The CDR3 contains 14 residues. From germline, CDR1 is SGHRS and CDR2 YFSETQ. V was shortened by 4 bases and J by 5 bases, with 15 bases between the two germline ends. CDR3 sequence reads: CASSLTVGATEAFF. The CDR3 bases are TGCGCCAGCAGCCTCACAGTGGGAGCTACTGAAGCTTTCTTT.

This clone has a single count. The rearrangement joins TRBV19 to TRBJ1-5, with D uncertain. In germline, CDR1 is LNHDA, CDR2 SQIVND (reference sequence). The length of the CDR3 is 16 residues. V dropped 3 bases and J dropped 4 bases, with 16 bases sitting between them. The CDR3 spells CASSISVGLLNQPQHF. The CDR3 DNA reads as TGTGCCAGTAGTATCTCCGTCGGTCTGTTAAATCAGCCCCAGCATTTT.

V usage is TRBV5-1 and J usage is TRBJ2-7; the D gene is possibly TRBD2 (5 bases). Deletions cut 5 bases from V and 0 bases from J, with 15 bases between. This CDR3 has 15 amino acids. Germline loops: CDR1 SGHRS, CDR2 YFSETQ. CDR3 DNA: TGCGCCAGCAGAAAAACGGGCGGGTTCTCCTACGAGCAGTACTTC. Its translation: CASRKTGGFSYEQYF.

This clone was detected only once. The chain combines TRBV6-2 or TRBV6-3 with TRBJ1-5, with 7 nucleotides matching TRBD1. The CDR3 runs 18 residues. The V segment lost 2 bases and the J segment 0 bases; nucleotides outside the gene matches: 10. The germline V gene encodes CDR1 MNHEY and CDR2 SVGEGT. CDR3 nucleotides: TGTGCCAGCAGTTACCCCTGGGACAGCGTCTATAGCAATCAGCCCCAGCATTTT. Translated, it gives CASSYPWDSVYSNQPQHF.

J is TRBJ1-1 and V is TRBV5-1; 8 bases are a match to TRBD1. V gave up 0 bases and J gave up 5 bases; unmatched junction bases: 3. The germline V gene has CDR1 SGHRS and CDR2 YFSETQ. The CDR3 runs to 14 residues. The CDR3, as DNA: TGCGCCAGCAGCTTGGGGGACAGGAAAACTGAAGCTTTCTTT. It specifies CASSLGDRKTEAFF.

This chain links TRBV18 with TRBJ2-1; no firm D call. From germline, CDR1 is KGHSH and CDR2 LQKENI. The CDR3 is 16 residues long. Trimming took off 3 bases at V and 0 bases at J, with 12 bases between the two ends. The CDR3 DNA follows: TGTGCCAGCTCACCGTTAGTTGGAAGCTCCTACAATGAGCAGTTCTTC. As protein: CASSPLVGSSYNEQFF.

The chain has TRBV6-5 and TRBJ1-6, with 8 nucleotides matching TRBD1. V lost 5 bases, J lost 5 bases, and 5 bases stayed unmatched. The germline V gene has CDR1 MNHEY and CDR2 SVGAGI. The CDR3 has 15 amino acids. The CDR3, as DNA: TGTGCCAGCAGTAGCATGACAGGGGATAATTCACCCCTCCACTTT. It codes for CASSSMTGDNSPLHF.

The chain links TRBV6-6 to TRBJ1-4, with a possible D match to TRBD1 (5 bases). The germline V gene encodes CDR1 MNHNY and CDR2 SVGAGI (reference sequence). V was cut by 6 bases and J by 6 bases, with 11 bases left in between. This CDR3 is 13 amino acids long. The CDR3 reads CASRLGGDEKLFF. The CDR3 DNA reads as TGTGCCAGCAGACTCGGAGGGGATGAAAAACTGTTTTTT.

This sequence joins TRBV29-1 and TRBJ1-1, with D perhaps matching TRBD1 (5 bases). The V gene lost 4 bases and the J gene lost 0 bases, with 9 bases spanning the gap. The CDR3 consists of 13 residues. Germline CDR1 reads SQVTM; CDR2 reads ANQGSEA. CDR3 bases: TGCAGCGTTGGAAGGACAATGAACACTGAAGCTTTCTTT. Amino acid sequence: CSVGRTMNTEAFF. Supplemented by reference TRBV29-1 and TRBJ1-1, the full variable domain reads SAVISQKPSRDICQRGTSLTIQCQVDSQVTMMFWYRQQPGQSLTLIATANQGSEATYESGFVIDKFPISRPNLTFSTLTVSNMSPEDSSIYLCSVGRTMNTEAFFGQGTRLTVV.

CDR3 protein: CASGLLLGVPLKEKLFF. The CDR3 bases are TGTGCCAGCGGCCTCCTTCTAGGGGTTCCCTTAAAAGAAAAACTGTTTTTT. The rearrangement uses TRBV27 and TRBJ1-4; tentatively, D is TRBD1 (5 bases). V lost 8 bases to trimming and J lost 8 bases, with 27 bases between them. This CDR3 contains 17 residues. Per the germline V gene, CDR1 is MNHEY and CDR2 is SMNVEV (reference sequence).

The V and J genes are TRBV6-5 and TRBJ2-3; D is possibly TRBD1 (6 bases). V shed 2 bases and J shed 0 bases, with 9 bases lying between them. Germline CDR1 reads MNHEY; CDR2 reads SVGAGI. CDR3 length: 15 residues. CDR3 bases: TGTGCCAGCAGTTACGGGACATCTAGCACAGATACGCAGTATTTT. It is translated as CASSYGTSSTDTQYF.

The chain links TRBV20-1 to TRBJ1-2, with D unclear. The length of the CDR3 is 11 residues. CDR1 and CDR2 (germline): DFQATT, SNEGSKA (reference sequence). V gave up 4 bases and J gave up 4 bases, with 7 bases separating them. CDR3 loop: CSATAGYGYTF. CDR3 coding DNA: TGCAGTGCTACCGCAGGCTATGGCTACACCTTC.

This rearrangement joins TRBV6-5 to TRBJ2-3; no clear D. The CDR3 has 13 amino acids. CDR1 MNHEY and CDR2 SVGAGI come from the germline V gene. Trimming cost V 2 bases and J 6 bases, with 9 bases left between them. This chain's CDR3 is CASSYIVSDTQYF. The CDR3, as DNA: TGTGCCAGCAGTTACATCGTATCGGATACGCAGTATTTT.

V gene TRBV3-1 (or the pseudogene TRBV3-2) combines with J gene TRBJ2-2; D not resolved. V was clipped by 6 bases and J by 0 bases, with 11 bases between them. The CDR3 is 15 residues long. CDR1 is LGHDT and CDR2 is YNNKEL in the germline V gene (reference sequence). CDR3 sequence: CASRHLEANTGELFF. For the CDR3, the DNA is TGTGCCAGCAGGCACCTTGAAGCGAACACCGGGGAGCTGTTTTTT.

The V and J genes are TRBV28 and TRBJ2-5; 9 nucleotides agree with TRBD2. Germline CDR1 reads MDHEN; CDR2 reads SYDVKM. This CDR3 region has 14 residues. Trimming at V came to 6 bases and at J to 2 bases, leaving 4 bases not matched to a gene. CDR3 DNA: TGTGCCAGCAGATCTAGCGGGGAGCAAGAGACCCAGTACTTC. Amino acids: CASRSSGEQETQYF.

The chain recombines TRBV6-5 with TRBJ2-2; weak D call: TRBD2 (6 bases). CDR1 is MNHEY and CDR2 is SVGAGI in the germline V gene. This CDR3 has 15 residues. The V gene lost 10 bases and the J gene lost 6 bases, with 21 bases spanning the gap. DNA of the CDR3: TGTGCCACCATTTGGGAAGGGTCGGGGGCCGGGGAGCTGTTTTTT. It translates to CATIWEGSGAGELFF.

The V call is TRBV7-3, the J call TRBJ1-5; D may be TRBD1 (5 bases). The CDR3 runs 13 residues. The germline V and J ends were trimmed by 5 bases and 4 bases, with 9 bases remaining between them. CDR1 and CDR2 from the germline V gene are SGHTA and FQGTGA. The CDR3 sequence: CASSIDRNQPQHF. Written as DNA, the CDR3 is TGTGCCAGCAGCATCGACAGAAATCAGCCCCAGCATTTT.

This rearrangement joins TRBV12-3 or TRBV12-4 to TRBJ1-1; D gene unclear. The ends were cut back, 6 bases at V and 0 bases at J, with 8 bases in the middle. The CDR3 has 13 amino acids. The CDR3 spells CASRNQLNTEAFF. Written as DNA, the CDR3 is TGTGCCAGCAGGAACCAGCTGAACACTGAAGCTTTCTTT.

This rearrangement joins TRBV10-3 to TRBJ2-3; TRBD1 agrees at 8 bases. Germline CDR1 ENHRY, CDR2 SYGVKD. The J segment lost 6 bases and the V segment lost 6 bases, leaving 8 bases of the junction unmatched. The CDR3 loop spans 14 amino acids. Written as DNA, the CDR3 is TGTGCCATCAGCCCGGGACAGGAAAGCGATACGCAGTATTTT. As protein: CAISPGQESDTQYF.

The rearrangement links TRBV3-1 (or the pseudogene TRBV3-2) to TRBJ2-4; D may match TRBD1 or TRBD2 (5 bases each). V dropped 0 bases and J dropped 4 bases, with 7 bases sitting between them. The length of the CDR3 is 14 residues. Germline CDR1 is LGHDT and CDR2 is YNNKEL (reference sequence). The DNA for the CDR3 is TGTGCCAGCAGCCAAGAAGGGGAGAAAAACATTCAGTACTTC. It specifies CASSQEGEKNIQYF.

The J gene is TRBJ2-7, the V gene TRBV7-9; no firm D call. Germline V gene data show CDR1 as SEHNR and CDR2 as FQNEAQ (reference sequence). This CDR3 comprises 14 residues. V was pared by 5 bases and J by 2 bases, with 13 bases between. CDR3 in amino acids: CASSAKTDAYEQYF. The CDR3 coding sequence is TGTGCCAGCAGCGCCAAGACGGATGCCTACGAGCAGTACTTC. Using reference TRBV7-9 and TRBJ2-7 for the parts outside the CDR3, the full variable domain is DTGVSQNPRHKITKRGQNVTFRCDPISEHNRLYWYRQTLGQGPEFLTYFQNEAQLEKSRLLSDRFSAERPKGSFSTLEIQRTEQGDSAMYLCASSAKTDAYEQYFGPGTRLTVT.

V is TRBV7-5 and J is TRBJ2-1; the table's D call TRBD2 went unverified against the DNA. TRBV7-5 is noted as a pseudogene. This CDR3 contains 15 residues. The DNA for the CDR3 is TGTGCCAGAAGCCCCGCTAGCGGGGGGACCAATGAGCAGTTCTTC. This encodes CARSPASGGTNEQFF.

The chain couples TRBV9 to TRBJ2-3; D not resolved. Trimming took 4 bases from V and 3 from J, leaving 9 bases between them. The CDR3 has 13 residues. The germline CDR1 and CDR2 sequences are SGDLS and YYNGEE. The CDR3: CASSPSRTDTQYF. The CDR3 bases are TGTGCCAGCAGCCCAAGTCGGACAGATACGCAGTATTTT.

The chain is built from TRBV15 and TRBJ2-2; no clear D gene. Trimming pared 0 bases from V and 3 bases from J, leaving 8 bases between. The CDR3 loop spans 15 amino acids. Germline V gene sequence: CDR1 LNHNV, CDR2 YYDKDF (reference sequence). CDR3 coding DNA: TGTGCCACCAGCAGAGATAAAGGGTACACCGGGGAGCTGTTTTTT. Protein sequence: CATSRDKGYTGELFF.